A single sample gave rise to the 5 T cell receptor beta chains below, sequenced in a study of T-cell memory formation after mild COVID-19. TCRdb independently ran MiXCR on the 5' RACE reads; one entry per CDR3 protein. This table has approximately 430,000 distinct CDR3 sequences, 23% appearing once. The sequencing sample was made of PBMCs or a T cell subset sorted from them (not recorded which). The receptors come from an adult woman who had mild COVID-19 (a few samples of this study predate the infection). Cell type and time point are not known.

The chain links TRBV5-5 to TRBJ1-2; D is perhaps TRBD1 (6 bases). This CDR3 has 15 amino acids. V lost 4 bases to trimming and J lost 2 bases, with 15 bases between them. Germline-derived CDR1 and CDR2 are SGHKS and YYEKEE (reference sequence). CDR3 DNA sequence: TGTGCCAGCAGCCAATTCGGGGGCGGCAACTATGGCTACACCTTC. It codes for CASSQFGGGNYGYTF.

The chain has TRBV7-2 and TRBJ1-1, with no clear D. Germline-derived CDR1 and CDR2 are SGHTA and FQGNSA. V was cut by 2 bases and J by 1 base, with 11 bases left in between. The CDR3 consists of 15 residues. CDR3 sequence: CASSLFEGSNTEAFF. CDR3 DNA sequence: TGTGCCAGCAGCTTATTTGAAGGTTCGAACACTGAAGCTTTCTTT.

The rearrangement joins TRBV5-6 to TRBJ1-1, with D unresolved. The germline V gene has CDR1 SGHDT and CDR2 YYEEEE. The CDR3 spans 14 residues. Trimming left V 0 bases short and J 1 base short, with 7 bases between. CDR3: CASSLVGRNTEAFF. The CDR3 DNA reads TGTGCCAGCAGCTTGGTCGGCCGGAACACTGAAGCTTTCTTT. The full variable domain, with the rest looked up from reference TRBV5-6 and TRBJ1-1, is DAGVTQSPTHLIKTRGQQVTLRCSPKSGHDTVSWYQQALGQGPQFIFQYYEEEERQRGNFPDRFSGHQFPNYSSELNVNALLLGDSALYLCASSLVGRNTEAFFGQGTRLTVV.

This clonotype turned up a few times. The gene calls are TRBV9 and TRBJ2-5, with TRBD2 identical over 8 bases. CDR1 and CDR2 (germline): SGDLS, YYNGEE. This CDR3 is 18 amino acids long. The junction had 10 bases not matched to a gene; V was cut back by 0 bases and J by 0 bases. CDR3 nucleotide sequence: TGTGCCAGCAGCGTAGCTCCAGCGGGGGCGCGCTACCAAGAGACCCAGTACTTC. Amino acid sequence: CASSVAPAGARYQETQYF. Filled out from reference TRBV9 and TRBJ2-5, the complete variable domain reads DSGVTQTPKHLITATGQRVTLRCSPRSGDLSVYWYQQSLDQGLQFLIQYYNGEERAKGNILERFSAQQFPDLHSELNLSSLELGDSALYFCASSVAPAGARYQETQYFGPGTRLLVL.

There are a few counts of this clonotype. The rearrangement joins TRBV4-3 to TRBJ1-2; D unresolved. The CDR3 length is 16 residues. The V gene lost 0 bases and the J gene lost 8 bases, with 19 bases spanning the gap. From germline, CDR1 is LGHNA and CDR2 YSLEER. CDR3 residues: CASSQDLGVKVRGYTF. The CDR3 DNA follows: TGCGCCAGCAGCCAAGACTTGGGTGTTAAAGTGAGGGGCTACACCTTC.